These T cell receptor beta chains were read from a single sample in a study of T cell repertoires in cytomegalovirus infection. Their target antigens are unknown. One entry per CDR3 protein, called by TCRdb with MiXCR from the reads. The sample records 80,000 to 90,000 distinct CDR3 sequences, about half being singletons. This material consisted of CD8+ T cells from cultured PBMCs, taken from culture after CMV antigen stimulation. These receptors all stem from a human donor in good health (CMV status not recorded). Some clones in this sample may be carry-over from other donors' samples. Both conserved end residues are part of each CDR3. The D gene is left open where the match is weak. Expanded clones get a size class; other rows say once, few or many, or leave the size out.

j_call v_call d_call clone_size cdr3_nt cdr3_aa
TRBJ2-7 TRBV6-1 TRBD2 NA TGTGCCAGCAGTGAAAAGACTAGCGGGAGGGCCTACGAGCAGTACTTC CASSEKTSGRAYEQYF
TRBJ1-6 TRBV12-3/TRBV12-4 NA few TGTGCCAGCAGCCTCCCCCCCCAGGGCCTCTATAATTCACCCCTCCACTTT CASSLPPQGLYNSPLHF
TRBJ2-7 TRBV7-8 TRBD1 NA TGTGCCAGCAGCCCTCGTGGGACAGGCCTAGTCTACGAGCAGTACTTC CASSPRGTGLVYEQYF
TRBJ2-1 TRBV2 TRBD2 few TGTGCCAGCAGTGAAGTGCTGGGAGGGCCGGGTACCAATGAGCAGTTCTTC CASSEVLGGPGTNEQFF
TRBJ1-2 TRBV12-3/TRBV12-4 TRBD1 NA TGTGCCAGCAGTTCCGGGACAGGGGTGCACTACACCTTC CASSSGTGVHYTF
TRBJ2-2 TRBV24-1 TRBD2 NA TGTGCCACCAGTTCAGCGGGAGGGCCGGGCACCGGGGAGCTGTTTTTT CATSSAGGPGTGELFF
TRBJ1-1 TRBV25-1 NA few TGTGCCAGCAGTGAACTGGGAATGAACACTGAAGCTTTCTTT CASSELGMNTEAFF
TRBJ1-5 TRBV28 NA once TGTGCCAGCCTTGAGGTGGGGTCGAGCAATCAGCCCCAGCATTTT CASLEVGSSNQPQHF
TRBJ1-1 TRBV4-2 NA NA TGTGCCAGCAGCCATCACTCCGCCGGGGGGAACACTGAAGCTTTCTTT CASSHHSAGGNTEAFF
TRBJ1-1 TRBV12-3/TRBV12-4 NA few TGTGCCAGCGGAATTGAAGCTTTCTTT CASGIEAFF
TRBJ1-1 TRBV6-5 TRBD1 few TGTGCCAGCAGTTACTCAGGGGGCTTGAACACTGAAGCTTTCTTT CASSYSGGLNTEAFF
TRBJ2-7 TRBV11-2 NA NA TGTGCCAGCAGCCTTCGGGACCTCAGAGTTAGCTACGAGCAGTACTTC CASSLRDLRVSYEQYF
TRBJ2-1 TRBV12-3/TRBV12-4 NA few TGTGCCAGCAGTTGGCGGGGCGATGAGCAGTTCTTC CASSWRGDEQFF
TRBJ1-1 TRBV19 TRBD1 NA TGTGCCACCTCGACAGGGACGAACACTGAAGCTTTCTTT CATSTGTNTEAFF
TRBJ2-5 TRBV5-1 TRBD2 NA TGCGCCAGCTGCGAGGGACTAGCGGAAGAGACCCAGTACTTC CASCEGLAEETQYF
TRBJ1-2 TRBV6-5 TRBD1 many TGTGCCAGCAGTTACCTGGGACAGAACTATGGCTACACCTTC CASSYLGQNYGYTF
TRBJ2-1 TRBV19 NA many TGTGCCAGTAGTATCGGGTCTGTAGAGCAGTTCTTC CASSIGSVEQFF
TRBJ2-5 TRBV6-6 NA NA TGTGCCAGCAGTTACTCGTCCCAGCAGGAGACCCAGTACTTC CASSYSSQQETQYF
TRBJ1-1 TRBV12-3/TRBV12-4 NA few TGTGCCAGCAGCCCACAGGTTAGGAACACTGAAGCTTTCTTT CASSPQVRNTEAFF
TRBJ2-1 TRBV7-3 TRBD2 few TGTGCCAGCAGCTTCCCGGGACTAGCGAACAATGAGCAGTTCTTC CASSFPGLANNEQFF
TRBJ2-5 TRBV6-6 NA NA TGTGCCAGCAGTTACTCGAGTGGGCAAGAGACCCAGTACTTC CASSYSSGQETQYF
TRBJ2-7 TRBV6-5 TRBD2 NA TGTGCCAGCAGTTACATGGGGGGGGAGCAGTACTTC CASSYMGGEQYF
TRBJ2-7 TRBV2 NA once TGTGCCAGCACCTCAATGGGGCGGACTGCAGTCTACGAGCAGTACTTC CASTSMGRTAVYEQYF
TRBJ1-5 TRBV6-6 TRBD1 NA TGTGCCAGCCAAGGGACAGGGGGCGGCAATCAGCCCCAGCATTTT CASQGTGGGNQPQHF
TRBJ2-1 TRBV7-8 TRBD2 NA TGTGCCAGCAGCCCGGGACTACAACACAATGAGCAGTTCTTC CASSPGLQHNEQFF
TRBJ1-2 TRBV6-1 NA NA TGTGCCAGCAGTGATTGGGGTGTCTATGGCTACACCTTC CASSDWGVYGYTF